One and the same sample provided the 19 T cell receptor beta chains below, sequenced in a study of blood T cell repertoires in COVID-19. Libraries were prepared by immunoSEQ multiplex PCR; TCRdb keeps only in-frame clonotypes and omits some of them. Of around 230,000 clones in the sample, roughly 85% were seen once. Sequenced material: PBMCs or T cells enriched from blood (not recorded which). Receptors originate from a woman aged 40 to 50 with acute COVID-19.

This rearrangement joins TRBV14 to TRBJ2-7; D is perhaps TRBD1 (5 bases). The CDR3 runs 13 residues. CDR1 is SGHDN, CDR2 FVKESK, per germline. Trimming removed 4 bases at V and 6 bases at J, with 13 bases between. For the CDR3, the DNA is TGTGCCAGCAGCCGGGAAGGGGTTGGCGAGCAGTACTTC. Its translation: CASSREGVGEQYF.

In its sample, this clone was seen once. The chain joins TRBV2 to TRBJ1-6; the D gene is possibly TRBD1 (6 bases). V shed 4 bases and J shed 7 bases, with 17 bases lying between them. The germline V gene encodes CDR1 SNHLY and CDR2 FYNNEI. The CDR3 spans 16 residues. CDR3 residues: CASSARDTRNNSPLHF. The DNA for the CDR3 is TGTGCCAGCAGTGCCCGGGACACAAGAAACAATTCACCCCTCCACTTT.

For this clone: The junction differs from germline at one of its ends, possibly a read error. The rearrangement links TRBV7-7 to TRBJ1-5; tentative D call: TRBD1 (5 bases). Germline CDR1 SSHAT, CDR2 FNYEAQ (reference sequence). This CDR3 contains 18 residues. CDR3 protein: CASSLSPRVGYSNQPQHF. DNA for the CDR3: TGTGCTAGCAGCTTATCCCCCAGGGTGGGGTATAGCAATCAGCCCCAGCATTTT.

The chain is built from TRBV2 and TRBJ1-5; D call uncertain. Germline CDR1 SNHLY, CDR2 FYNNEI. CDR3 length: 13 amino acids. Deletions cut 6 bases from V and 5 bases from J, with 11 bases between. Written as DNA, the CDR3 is TGTGCCAGCAGCGAGGTCGGAGATCAGCCCCAGCATTTT. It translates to CASSEVGDQPQHF.

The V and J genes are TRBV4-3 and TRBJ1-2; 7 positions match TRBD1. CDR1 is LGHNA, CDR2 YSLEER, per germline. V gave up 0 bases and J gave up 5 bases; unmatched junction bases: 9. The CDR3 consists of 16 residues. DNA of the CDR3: TGCGCCAGCAGCCAAGATGTGGCAGGGGGTGGGTATGGCTACACCTTC. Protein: CASSQDVAGGGYGYTF.

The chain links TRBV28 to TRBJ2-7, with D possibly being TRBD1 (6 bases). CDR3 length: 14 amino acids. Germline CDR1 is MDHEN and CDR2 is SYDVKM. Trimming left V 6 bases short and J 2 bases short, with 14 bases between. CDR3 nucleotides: TGTGCCAGCAGACTGAGCCAGGGGACCTACGAGCAGTACGTC. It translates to CASRLSQGTYEQYV.

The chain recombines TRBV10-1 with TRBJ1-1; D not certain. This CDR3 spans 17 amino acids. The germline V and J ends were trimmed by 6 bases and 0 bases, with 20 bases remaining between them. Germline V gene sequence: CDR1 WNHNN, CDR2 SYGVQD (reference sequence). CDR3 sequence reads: CASSSDILQAMNTEAFF. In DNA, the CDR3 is TGCGCCAGCAGCAGTGATATTCTGCAGGCAATGAACACTGAAGCTTTCTTT.

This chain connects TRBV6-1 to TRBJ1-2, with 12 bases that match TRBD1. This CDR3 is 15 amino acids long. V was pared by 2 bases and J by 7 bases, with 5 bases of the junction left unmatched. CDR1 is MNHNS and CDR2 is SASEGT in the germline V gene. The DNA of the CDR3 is TGTGCCAGCAGTGAAACGGGACAGGGGGCGCGTGGCTACACCTTC. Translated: CASSETGQGARGYTF.

The CDR3 loop reads CSASTYEEKLFF. In nucleotides, the CDR3 is TGCAGTGCTAGTACTTATGAAGAAAAACTGTTTTTT. The rearrangement uses TRBV20-1 and TRBJ1-4; D call uncertain. Germline lookup yields CDR1 DFQATT and CDR2 SNEGSKA (reference sequence). The CDR3 has 12 amino acids. V gave up 3 bases and J gave up 8 bases, with 10 bases separating them.

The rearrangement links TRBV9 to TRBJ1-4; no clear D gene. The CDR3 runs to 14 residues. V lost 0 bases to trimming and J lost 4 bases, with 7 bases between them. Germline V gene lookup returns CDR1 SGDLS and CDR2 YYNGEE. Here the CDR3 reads CASSVDGYNEKLFF. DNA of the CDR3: TGTGCCAGCAGCGTAGACGGGTATAATGAAAAACTGTTTTTT. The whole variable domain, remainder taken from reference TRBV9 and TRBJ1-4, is DSGVTQTPKHLITATGQRVTLRCSPRSGDLSVYWYQQSLDQGLQFLIQYYNGEERAKGNILERFSAQQFPDLHSELNLSSLELGDSALYFCASSVDGYNEKLFFGSGTQLSVL.

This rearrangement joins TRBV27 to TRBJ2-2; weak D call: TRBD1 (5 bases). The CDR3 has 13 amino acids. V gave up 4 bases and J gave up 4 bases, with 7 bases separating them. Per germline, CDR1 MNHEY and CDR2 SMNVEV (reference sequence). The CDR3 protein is CASSYRTTGELFF. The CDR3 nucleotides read TGTGCCAGCAGTTACAGGACCACCGGGGAGCTGTTTTTT.

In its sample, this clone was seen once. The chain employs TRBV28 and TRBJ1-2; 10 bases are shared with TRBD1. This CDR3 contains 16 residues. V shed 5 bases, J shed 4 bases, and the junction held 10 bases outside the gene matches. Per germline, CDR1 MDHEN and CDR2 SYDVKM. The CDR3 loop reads CASSPPGTGAPYGYTF. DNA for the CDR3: TGTGCCAGCAGTCCACCGGGGACAGGGGCCCCCTATGGCTACACCTTC.

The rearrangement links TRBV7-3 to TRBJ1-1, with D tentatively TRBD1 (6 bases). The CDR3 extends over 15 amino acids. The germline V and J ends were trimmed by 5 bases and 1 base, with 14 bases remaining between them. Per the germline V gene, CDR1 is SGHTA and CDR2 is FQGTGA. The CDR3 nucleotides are TGTGCCAGCAGCCCGACGGGGGGCCCGAACACTGAAGCTTTCTTT. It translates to CASSPTGGPNTEAFF.

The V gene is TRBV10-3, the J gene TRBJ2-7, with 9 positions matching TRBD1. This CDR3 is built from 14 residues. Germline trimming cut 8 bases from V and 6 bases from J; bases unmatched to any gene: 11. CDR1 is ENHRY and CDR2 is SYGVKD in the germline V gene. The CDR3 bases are TGTGCCATCCAGCCTGGGACAGGGACATCCGAGCAGTACTTC. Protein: CAIQPGTGTSEQYF.

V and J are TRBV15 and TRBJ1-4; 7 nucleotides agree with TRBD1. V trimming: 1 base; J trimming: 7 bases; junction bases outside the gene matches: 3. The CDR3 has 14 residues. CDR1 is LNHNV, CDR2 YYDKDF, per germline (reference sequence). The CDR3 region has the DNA TGTGCCACCAGCAGAGGGCAGGGGGTTGAAAAACTGTTTTTT. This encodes CATSRGQGVEKLFF. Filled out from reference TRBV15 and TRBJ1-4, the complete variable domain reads DAMVIQNPRYQVTQFGKPVTLSCSQTLNHNVMYWYQQKSSQAPKLLFHYYDKDFNNEADTPDNFQSRRPNTSFCFLDIRSPGLGDTAMYLCATSRGQGVEKLFFGSGTQLSVL.

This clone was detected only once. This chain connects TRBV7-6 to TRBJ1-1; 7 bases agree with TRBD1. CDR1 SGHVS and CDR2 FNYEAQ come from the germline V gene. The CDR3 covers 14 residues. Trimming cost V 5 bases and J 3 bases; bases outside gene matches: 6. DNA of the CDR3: TGTGCCAGCAGCCCCCGACAGGGCTACACTGAAGCTTTCTTT. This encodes CASSPRQGYTEAFF.

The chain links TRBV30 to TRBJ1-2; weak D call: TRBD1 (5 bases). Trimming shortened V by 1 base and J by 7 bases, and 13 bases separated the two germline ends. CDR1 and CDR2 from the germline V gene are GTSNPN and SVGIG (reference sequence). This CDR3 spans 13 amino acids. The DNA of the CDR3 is TGTGCCTGGAGTGGTTCCGGGACTCTTGGCTACACCTTC. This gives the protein CAWSGSGTLGYTF.

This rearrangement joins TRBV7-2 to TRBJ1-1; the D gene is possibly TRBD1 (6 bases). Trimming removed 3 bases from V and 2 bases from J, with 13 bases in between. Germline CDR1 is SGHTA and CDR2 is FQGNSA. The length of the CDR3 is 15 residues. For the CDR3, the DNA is TGTGCCAGCAGCTTGGGATCGGGACAAAACACTGAAGCTTTCTTT. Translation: CASSLGSGQNTEAFF.

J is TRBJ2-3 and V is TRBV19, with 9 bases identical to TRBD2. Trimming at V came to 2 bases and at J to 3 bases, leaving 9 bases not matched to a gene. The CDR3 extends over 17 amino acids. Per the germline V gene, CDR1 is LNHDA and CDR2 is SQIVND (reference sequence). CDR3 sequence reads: CASSIKPLAGFTDTQYF. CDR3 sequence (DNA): TGTGCCAGTAGTATAAAGCCCCTAGCGGGGTTTACAGATACGCAGTATTTT.